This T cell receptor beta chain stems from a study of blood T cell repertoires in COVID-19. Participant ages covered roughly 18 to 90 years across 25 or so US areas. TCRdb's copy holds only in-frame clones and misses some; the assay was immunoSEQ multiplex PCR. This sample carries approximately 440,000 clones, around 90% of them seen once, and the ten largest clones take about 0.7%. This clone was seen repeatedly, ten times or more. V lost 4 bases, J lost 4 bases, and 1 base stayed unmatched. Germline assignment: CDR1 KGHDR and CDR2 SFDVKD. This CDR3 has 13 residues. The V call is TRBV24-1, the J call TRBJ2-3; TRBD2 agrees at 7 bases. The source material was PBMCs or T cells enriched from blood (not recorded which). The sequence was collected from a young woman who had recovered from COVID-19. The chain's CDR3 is CATSEGLADTQYF. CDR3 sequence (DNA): TGTGCCACCAGTGAAGGACTAGCAGATACGCAGTATTTT.